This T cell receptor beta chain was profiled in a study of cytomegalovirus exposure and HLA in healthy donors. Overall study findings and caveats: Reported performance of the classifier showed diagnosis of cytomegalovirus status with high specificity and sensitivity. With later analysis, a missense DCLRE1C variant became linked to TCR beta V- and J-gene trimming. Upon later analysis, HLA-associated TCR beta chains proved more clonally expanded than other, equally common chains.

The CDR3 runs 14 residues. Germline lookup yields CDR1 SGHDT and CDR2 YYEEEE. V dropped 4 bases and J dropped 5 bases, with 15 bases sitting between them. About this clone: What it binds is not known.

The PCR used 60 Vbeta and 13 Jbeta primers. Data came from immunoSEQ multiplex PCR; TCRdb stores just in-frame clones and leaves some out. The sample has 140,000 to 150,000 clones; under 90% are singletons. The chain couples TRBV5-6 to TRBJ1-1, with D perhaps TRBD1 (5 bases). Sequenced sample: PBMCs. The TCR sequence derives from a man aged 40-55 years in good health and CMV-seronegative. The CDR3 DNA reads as TGTGCCAGCAGCCGCCGGGAGGGGCGGACTGAAGCTTTCTTT. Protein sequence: CASSRREGRTEAFF.